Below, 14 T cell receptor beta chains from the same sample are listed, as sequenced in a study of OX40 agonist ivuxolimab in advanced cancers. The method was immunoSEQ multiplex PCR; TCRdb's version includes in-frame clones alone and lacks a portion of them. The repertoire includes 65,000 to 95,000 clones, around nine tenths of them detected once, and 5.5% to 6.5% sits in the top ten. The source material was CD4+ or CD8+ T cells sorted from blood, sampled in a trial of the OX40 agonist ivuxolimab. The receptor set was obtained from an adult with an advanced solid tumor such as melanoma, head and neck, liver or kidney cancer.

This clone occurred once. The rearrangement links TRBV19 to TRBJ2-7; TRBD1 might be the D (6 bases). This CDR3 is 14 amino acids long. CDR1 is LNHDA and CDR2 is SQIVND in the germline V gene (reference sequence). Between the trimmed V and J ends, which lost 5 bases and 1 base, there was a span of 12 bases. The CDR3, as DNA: TGTGCCAGTAGTCCGGACAGAAGATCCTACGAGCAGTACTTC. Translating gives CASSPDRRSYEQYF.

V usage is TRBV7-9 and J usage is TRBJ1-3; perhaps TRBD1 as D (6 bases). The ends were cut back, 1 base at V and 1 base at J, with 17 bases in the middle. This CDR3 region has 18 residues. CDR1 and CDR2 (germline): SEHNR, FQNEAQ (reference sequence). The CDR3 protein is CASSLDGGLSISGNTIYF. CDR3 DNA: TGTGCCAGCAGCTTAGACGGGGGCCTATCAATATCTGGAAACACCATATATTTT.

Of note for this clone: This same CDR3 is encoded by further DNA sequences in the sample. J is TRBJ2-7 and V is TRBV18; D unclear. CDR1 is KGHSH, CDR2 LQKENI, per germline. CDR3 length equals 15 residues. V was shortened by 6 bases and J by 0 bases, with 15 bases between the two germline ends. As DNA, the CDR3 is TGTGCCAGCTCGCCTTCGAGACCGAGCTCCTACGAGCAGTACTTC. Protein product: CASSPSRPSSYEQYF.

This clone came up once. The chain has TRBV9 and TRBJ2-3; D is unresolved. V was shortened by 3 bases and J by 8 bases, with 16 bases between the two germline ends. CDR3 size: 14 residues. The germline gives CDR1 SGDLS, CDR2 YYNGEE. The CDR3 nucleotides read TGTGCCAGCAGCGGTACGGCAAGAGCCGGTACGCAGTATTTT. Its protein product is CASSGTARAGTQYF.

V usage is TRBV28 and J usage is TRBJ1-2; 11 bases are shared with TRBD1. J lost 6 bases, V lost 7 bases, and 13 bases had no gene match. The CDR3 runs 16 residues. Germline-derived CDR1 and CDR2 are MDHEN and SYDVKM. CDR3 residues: CASMKAGTGGSHGYTF. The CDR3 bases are TGTGCCAGCATGAAGGCGGGGACAGGGGGTAGTCATGGCTACACCTTC.

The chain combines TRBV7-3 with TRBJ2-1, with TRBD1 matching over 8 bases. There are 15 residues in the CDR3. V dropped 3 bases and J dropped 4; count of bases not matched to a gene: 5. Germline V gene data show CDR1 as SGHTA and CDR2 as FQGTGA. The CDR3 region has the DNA TGTGCCAGCAGCTTGGGGACAGGATCTTACAATGAGCAGTTCTTC. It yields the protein CASSLGTGSYNEQFF.

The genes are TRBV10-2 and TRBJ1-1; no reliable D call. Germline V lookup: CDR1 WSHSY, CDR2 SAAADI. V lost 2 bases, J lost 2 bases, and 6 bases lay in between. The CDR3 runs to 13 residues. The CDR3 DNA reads TGCGCCAGCAGTGAGCCAGCCAACACTGAAGCTTTCTTT. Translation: CASSEPANTEAFF.

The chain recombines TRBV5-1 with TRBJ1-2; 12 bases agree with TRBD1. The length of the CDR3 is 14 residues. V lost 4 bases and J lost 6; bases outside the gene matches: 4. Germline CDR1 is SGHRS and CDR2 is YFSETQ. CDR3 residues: CASSGDRGRDGYTF. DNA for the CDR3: TGCGCCAGCAGCGGGGACAGGGGGCGTGATGGCTACACCTTC.

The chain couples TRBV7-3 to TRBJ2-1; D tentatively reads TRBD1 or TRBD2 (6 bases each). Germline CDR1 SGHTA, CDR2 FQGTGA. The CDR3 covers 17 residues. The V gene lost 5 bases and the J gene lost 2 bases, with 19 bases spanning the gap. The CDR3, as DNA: TGTGCCAGCAGCCCCTTTACGGGGGCGCGGGCCTACAATGAGCAGTTCTTC. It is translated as CASSPFTGARAYNEQFF.

The CDR3 reads CASMKTGSGETQYF. The DNA of the CDR3 is TGTGCCAGCATGAAGACAGGGTCAGGGGAGACCCAGTACTTC. The chain joins TRBV2 to TRBJ2-5, with 7 bases that match TRBD1. The CDR3 runs 14 residues. J lost 5 bases, V lost 7 bases, and 10 bases had no gene match. Germline lookup yields CDR1 SNHLY and CDR2 FYNNEI.

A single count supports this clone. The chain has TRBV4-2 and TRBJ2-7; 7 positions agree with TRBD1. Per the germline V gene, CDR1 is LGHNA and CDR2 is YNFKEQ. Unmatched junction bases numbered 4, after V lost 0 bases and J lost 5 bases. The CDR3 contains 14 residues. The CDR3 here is CASSQDDRDHEQYF. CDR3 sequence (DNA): TGTGCCAGCAGCCAAGATGACAGGGATCACGAGCAGTACTTC.

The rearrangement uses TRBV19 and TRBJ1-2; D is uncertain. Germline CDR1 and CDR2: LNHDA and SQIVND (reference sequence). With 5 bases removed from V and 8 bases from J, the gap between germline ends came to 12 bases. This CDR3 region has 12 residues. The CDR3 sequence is CASSSLGRGYTF. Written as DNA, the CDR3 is TGTGCCAGTAGTTCCCTTGGACGGGGCTACACCTTC. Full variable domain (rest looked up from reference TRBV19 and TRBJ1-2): DGGITQSPKYLFRKEGQNVTLSCEQNLNHDAMYWYRQDPGQGLRLIYYSQIVNDFQKGDIAEGYSVSREKKESFPLTVTSAQKNPTAFYLCASSSLGRGYTFGSGTRLTVV.

CDR3 loop: CAWSGALQGSEQYF. The CDR3 DNA sequence: TGTGCCTGGAGTGGGGCTCTACAGGGGTCCGAGCAGTACTTC. This rearrangement joins TRBV30 to TRBJ2-7; 7 bases map to TRBD1. Germline V CDR1 and CDR2: GTSNPN, SVGIG (reference sequence). This CDR3 spans 14 amino acids. Losses at the gene ends were 1 base for V and 6 bases for J; bases not matched to a gene: 9.

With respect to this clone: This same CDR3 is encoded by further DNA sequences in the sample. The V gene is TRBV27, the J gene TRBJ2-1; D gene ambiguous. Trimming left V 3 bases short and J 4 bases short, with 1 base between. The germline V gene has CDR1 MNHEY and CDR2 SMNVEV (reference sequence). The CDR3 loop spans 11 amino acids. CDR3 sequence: CASSFYNEQFF. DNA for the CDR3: TGTGCCAGCAGTTTTTACAATGAGCAGTTCTTC.